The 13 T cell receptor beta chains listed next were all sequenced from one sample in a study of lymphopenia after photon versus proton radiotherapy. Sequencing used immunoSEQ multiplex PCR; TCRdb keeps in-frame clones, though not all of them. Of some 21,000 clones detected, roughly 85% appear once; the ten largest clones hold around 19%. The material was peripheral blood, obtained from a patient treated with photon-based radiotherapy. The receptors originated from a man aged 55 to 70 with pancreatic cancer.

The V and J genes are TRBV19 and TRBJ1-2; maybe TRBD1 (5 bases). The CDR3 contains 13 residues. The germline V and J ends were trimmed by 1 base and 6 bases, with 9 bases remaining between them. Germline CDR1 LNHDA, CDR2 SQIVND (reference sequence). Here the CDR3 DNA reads TGTGCCAGTAGTATAGGCAGGGAGGATGGCTACACCTTC. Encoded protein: CASSIGREDGYTF.

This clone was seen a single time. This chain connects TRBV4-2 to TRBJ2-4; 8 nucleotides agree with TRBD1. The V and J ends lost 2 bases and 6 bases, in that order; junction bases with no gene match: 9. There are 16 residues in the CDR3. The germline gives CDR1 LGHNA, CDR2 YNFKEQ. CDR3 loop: CASSQSGQVSGNIQYF. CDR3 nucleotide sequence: TGTGCCAGCAGCCAATCGGGACAGGTTTCAGGAAACATTCAGTACTTC.

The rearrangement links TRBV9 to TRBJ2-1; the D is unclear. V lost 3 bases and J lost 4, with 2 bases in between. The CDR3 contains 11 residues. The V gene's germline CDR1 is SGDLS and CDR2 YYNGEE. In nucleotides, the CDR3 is TGTGCCAGCAGCGGGTACAATGAGCAGTTCTTC. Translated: CASSGYNEQFF. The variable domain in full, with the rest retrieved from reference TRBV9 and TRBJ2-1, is DSGVTQTPKHLITATGQRVTLRCSPRSGDLSVYWYQQSLDQGLQFLIQYYNGEERAKGNILERFSAQQFPDLHSELNLSSLELGDSALYFCASSGYNEQFFGPGTRLTVL.

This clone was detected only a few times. In DNA, the CDR3 is TGCGCCAGCAGCCCACTTCTAGGAAAACTGTTTTTT. Translating it yields CASSPLLGKLFF. The chain has TRBV4-1 and TRBJ1-4, with no clear D. With 4 bases removed from V and 10 bases from J, the gap between germline ends came to 10 bases. The CDR3 sequence is 12 residues long. Germline V gene lookup returns CDR1 MGHRA and CDR2 YSYEKL.

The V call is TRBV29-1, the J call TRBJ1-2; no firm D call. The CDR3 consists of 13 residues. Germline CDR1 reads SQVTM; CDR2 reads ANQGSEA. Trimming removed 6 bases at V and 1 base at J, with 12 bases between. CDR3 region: CSVRPDLNYGYTF. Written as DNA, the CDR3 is TGCAGCGTCCGGCCGGACCTTAACTATGGCTACACCTTC.

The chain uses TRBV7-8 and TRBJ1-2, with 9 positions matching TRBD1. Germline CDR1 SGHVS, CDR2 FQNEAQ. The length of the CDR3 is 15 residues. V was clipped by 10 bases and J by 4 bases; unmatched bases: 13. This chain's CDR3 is CAKKDWTGVLYGYTF. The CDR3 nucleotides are TGTGCCAAAAAAGACTGGACAGGGGTCCTCTATGGCTACACCTTC.

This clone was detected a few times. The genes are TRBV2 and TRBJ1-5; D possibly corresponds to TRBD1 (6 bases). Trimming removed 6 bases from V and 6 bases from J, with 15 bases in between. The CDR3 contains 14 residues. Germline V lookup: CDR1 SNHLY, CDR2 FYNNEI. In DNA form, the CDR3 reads TGTGCCAGCAGCAGGGGTGAGGTAGGTCAGCCCCAGCATTTT. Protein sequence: CASSRGEVGQPQHF.

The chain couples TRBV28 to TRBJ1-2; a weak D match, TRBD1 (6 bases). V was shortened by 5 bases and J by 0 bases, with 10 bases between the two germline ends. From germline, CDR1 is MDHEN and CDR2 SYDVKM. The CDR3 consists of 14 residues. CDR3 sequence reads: CASSPGQSNYGYTF. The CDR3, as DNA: TGTGCCAGCAGTCCAGGACAGTCTAACTATGGCTACACCTTC.

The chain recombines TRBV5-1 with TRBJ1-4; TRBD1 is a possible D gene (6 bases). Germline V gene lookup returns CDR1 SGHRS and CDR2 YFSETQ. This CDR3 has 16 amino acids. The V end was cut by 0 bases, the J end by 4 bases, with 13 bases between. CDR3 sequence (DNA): TGCGCCAGCAGCTTGGGGGACACCTGGGTTAATGAAAAACTGTTTTTT. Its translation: CASSLGDTWVNEKLFF.

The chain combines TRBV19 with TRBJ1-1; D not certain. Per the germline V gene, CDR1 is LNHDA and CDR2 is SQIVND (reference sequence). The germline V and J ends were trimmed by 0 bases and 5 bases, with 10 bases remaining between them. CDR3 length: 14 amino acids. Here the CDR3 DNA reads TGTGCCAGTAGTATAGAGGGCCGAGGGACTGAAGCTTTCTTT. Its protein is CASSIEGRGTEAFF.

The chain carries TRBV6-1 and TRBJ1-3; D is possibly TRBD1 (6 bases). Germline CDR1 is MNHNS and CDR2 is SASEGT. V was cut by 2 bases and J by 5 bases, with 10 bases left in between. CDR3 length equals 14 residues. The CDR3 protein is CASSERTGRNTIYF. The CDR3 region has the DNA TGTGCCAGCAGTGAAAGAACAGGGAGAAACACCATATATTTT.

The CDR3 sequence: CASSVVGRGPGDEQYF. DNA of the CDR3: TGTGCCAGCAGCGTAGTCGGGCGGGGGCCCGGGGACGAGCAGTACTTC. This rearrangement joins TRBV9 to TRBJ2-7; the D gene is possibly TRBD2 (7 bases). The V gene lost 0 bases and the J gene lost 5 bases, with 18 bases spanning the gap. Germline V gene lookup returns CDR1 SGDLS and CDR2 YYNGEE. The CDR3 runs to 16 residues. The whole variable domain, filled in from reference TRBV9 and TRBJ2-7, reads DSGVTQTPKHLITATGQRVTLRCSPRSGDLSVYWYQQSLDQGLQFLIQYYNGEERAKGNILERFSAQQFPDLHSELNLSSLELGDSALYFCASSVVGRGPGDEQYFGPGTRLTVT.

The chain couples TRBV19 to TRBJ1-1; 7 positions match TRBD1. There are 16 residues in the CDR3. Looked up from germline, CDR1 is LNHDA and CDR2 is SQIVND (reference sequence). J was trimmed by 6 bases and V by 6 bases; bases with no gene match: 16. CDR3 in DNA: TGTGCCAGTAGCGAGAGGACAGGACTAAGATCGGCTGAAGCTTTCTTT. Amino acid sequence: CASSERTGLRSAEAFF.